Included here is one T cell receptor (beta chain) sequence, with context. TCR beta CDR3 regions were amplified from RNA transcripts. HTBI primers were employed in a first-round RT-PCR of the TCR CDR3. TCRdb redid the calling of the multiplex PCR reads with MiXCR, one entry per CDR3 protein. The sample consists of nearly 600,000 distinct CDR3 sequences, 14% of them appearing once. The data were obtained in a study of T cells in Graves' hyperthyroidism and ophthalmopathy. The CDR3 loop spans 17 amino acids. V was trimmed by 1 base and J by 5 bases, leaving 18 bases between them. Germline-derived CDR1 and CDR2 are SGHVS and FQNEAQ.

The material sequenced was blood. The rearrangement joins TRBV7-8 to TRBJ2-1, with D perhaps given as TRBD1 or TRBD2 (5 bases each). This TCR was sampled from a woman younger than 45 with Graves' hyperthyroidism that later progressed to Graves' ophthalmopathy. The CDR3 region has the DNA TGTGCCAGCAGCTTAGAGGGTTCGCAGAGGGGTCACAATGAGCAGTTCTTC. Amino acids: CASSLEGSQRGHNEQFF.